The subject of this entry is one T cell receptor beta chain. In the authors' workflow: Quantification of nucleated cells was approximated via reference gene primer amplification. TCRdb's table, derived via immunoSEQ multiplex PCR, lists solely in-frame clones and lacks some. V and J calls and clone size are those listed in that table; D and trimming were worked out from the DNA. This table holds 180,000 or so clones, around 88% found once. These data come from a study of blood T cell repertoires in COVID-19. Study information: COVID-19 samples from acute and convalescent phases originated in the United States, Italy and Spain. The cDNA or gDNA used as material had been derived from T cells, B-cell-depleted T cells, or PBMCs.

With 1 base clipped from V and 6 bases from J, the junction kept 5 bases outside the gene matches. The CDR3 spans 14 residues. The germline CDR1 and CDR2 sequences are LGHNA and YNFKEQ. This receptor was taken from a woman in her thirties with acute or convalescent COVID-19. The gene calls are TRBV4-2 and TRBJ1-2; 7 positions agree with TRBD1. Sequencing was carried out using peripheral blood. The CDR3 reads CASSQVADRDGYTF. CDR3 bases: TGTGCCAGCAGCCAAGTTGCTGACAGGGATGGCTACACCTTC.